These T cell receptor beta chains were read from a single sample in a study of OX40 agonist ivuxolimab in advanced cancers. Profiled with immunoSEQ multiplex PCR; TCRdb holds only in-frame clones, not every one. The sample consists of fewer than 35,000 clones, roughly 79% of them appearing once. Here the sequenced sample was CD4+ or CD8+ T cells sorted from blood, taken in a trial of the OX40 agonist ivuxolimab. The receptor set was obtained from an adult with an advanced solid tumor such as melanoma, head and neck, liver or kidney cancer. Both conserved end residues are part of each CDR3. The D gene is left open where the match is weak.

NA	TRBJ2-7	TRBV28	TGTGCCAGCAGTTTATACTACGAGCAGTACTTC	CASSLYYEQYF
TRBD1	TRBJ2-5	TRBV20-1	TGCAGTGGGGACAGGGCGGAGACCCAGTACTTC	CSGDRAETQYF
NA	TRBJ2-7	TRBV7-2	TGTGCCAGCAGCTCCCAGCGGAACTACGAGCAGTACTTC	CASSSQRNYEQYF
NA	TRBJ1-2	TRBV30	TGTGCCTGGAGTGAGGAACAGGGACACACCTTC	CAWSEEQGHTF
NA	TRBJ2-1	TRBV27	TGTGCCAGCAGTTTATCCGGGGGTGAGCAGTTCTTC	CASSLSGGEQFF
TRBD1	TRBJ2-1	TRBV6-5	TGTGCCAGCGGACAGGGTGTCGGCGAGCAGTTCTTC	CASGQGVGEQFF
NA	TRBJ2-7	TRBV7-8	TGTGCCAGCAGCTCCCGGTTATTCGAGCAGTACTTC	CASSSRLFEQYF
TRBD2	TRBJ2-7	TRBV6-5	TGTGCCAGCAGCCCCGCCCAAGGACTAGCCTACGAGCAGTACTTC	CASSPAQGLAYEQYF
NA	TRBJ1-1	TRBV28	TGTGCCAGCAGTTTAAGCGGAACTGAAGCTTTCTTT	CASSLSGTEAFF
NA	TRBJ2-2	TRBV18	TGTGCCAGCTCACCCTACGGACAGACGAACACCGGGGAGCTGTTTTTT	CASSPYGQTNTGELFF
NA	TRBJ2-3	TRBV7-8	TGTGCCAGCAGCTTAGACGGGTCCCCAGATACGCAGTATTTT	CASSLDGSPDTQYF
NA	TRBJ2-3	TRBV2	TGTGCCAGCAGTGAATTGCGGGATAGCACAGATACGCAGTATTTT	CASSELRDSTDTQYF